What follows are 25 T cell receptor beta chains derived from one specimen sequenced in a study of T cell changes during pregnancy in multiple sclerosis. Sequenced by immunoSEQ multiplex PCR; TCRdb stores in-frame clones only, minus some. The sample lists 30,000 to 50,000 clones, roughly 93% occurring once. Source: CD4+ T cells from peripheral blood mononuclear cells, taken after pregnancy. The source is a female donor with multiple sclerosis, enrolled in a pregnancy study.

V and J are TRBV19 and TRBJ2-7, with 8 bases lining up with TRBD1. Germline CDR1 and CDR2: LNHDA and SQIVND (reference sequence). This CDR3 region has 15 residues. Losses at the gene ends were 5 bases for V and 7 bases for J; bases not matched to a gene: 13. The CDR3 DNA follows: TGTGCCAGTAGTGGTCTCGCAGGGGGCACGGGGGAGCAGTACTTC. Residues: CASSGLAGGTGEQYF. Full variable domain (missing parts from reference TRBV19 and TRBJ2-7): DGGITQSPKYLFRKEGQNVTLSCEQNLNHDAMYWYRQDPGQGLRLIYYSQIVNDFQKGDIAEGYSVSREKKESFPLTVTSAQKNPTAFYLCASSGLAGGTGEQYFGPGTRLTVT.

The rearrangement uses TRBV6-1 and TRBJ2-1; unclear D gene. The ends were cut back, 2 bases at V and 0 bases at J, with 5 bases in the middle. Germline V gene sequence: CDR1 MNHNS, CDR2 SASEGT. This CDR3 spans 14 amino acids. The DNA of the CDR3 is TGTGCCAGCAGTGAATTTCTCTCCTACAATGAGCAGTTCTTC. Residues: CASSEFLSYNEQFF.

V gene TRBV5-1 combines with J gene TRBJ1-3; 7 positions agree with TRBD1. V dropped 0 bases and J dropped 0; count of bases not matched to a gene: 3. Per germline, CDR1 SGHRS and CDR2 YFSETQ. CDR3 length equals 16 residues. This CDR3 is CASSLDGQVSGNTIYF. The CDR3 DNA reads TGCGCCAGCAGCTTGGACGGACAGGTCTCTGGAAACACCATATATTTT.

V is TRBV10-3 and J is TRBJ1-3; D is perhaps TRBD1 (5 bases). Looked up from germline, CDR1 is ENHRY and CDR2 is SYGVKD. The CDR3 contains 14 residues. With 6 bases removed from V and 1 base from J, the gap between germline ends came to 10 bases. The CDR3 nucleotides are TGTGCCATCAGGAGGGACTCGTCTGGAAACACCATATATTTT. Residues: CAIRRDSSGNTIYF.

The V and J genes are TRBV7-9 and TRBJ1-1, with 7 bases lining up with TRBD1. Germline assignment: CDR1 SEHNR and CDR2 FQNEAQ (reference sequence). V gave up 5 bases and J gave up 1 base; unmatched junction bases: 7. This CDR3 contains 15 residues. The CDR3 bases are TGTGCCAGCAGCCCCCGGACAGGAGAGAACACTGAAGCTTTCTTT. It codes for CASSPRTGENTEAFF.

The J gene is TRBJ1-4, the V gene TRBV2, with D maybe TRBD1 (5 bases). This CDR3 spans 13 amino acids. V shed 6 bases and J shed 10 bases, with 15 bases lying between them. Germline V gene sequence: CDR1 SNHLY, CDR2 FYNNEI. The CDR3 DNA reads as TGTGCCAGCAGACCTGGGCCGGGGGGAAAACTGTTTTTT. Residues: CASRPGPGGKLFF.

The J gene is TRBJ1-6, the V gene TRBV9; D may be TRBD1 (6 bases). The V gene lost 4 bases and the J gene lost 9 bases, with 20 bases spanning the gap. The CDR3 runs 16 residues. Germline V gene lookup returns CDR1 SGDLS and CDR2 YYNGEE. The CDR3 region has the DNA TGTGCCAGCAGCTCTAGGCCAGGGGTTCTAGGTTCACCCCTCCACTTT. Residues: CASSSRPGVLGSPLHF.

The V and J genes are TRBV6-5 and TRBJ1-2; the D is unclear. This CDR3 has 16 residues. V dropped 4 bases and J dropped 5 bases, with 20 bases sitting between them. Germline V gives CDR1 MNHEY, CDR2 SVGAGI. DNA for the CDR3: TGTGCCAGCAGTTCCCCCCGAGAGGCCGTATGGTATGGCTACACCTTC. Its translation: CASSSPREAVWYGYTF.

The J gene is TRBJ2-1, the V gene TRBV7-8; D not certain. The CDR3 is 16 residues long. The germline V and J ends were trimmed by 4 bases and 7 bases, with 20 bases remaining between them. Germline V gene sequence: CDR1 SGHVS, CDR2 FQNEAQ. The CDR3 region has the DNA TGTGCCAGCAGCTCGCGTCCCGCCCCCCTTATGAATGAGCAGTTCTTC. Translating it yields CASSSRPAPLMNEQFF.

The chain employs TRBV5-4 and TRBJ2-3, with D maybe TRBD2 (5 bases). The CDR3 runs 12 residues. In germline, CDR1 is SGHNT, CDR2 YYREEE (reference sequence). Between the trimmed V and J ends, which lost 3 bases and 6 bases, there was a span of 8 bases. The CDR3 here is CASSWERDTQYF. In nucleotides, the CDR3 is TGTGCCAGCAGCTGGGAGAGGGATACGCAGTATTTT.

This sequence joins TRBV19 and TRBJ1-1; the D gene is possibly TRBD1 (6 bases). Germline V lookup: CDR1 LNHDA, CDR2 SQIVND (reference sequence). Trimming left V 5 bases short and J 4 bases short, with 20 bases between. The CDR3 contains 16 residues. The DNA of the CDR3 is TGTGCCAGTAGTTTCCGTCCCGCCGGGGGGGCCACTGAAGCTTTCTTT. Amino acids: CASSFRPAGGATEAFF.

This chain links TRBV10-3 with TRBJ1-3, with 8 bases aligning to TRBD1. The CDR3 is made up of 14 amino acids. Germline trimming cut 9 bases from V and 7 bases from J; bases unmatched to any gene: 11. Germline values: CDR1 ENHRY, CDR2 SYGVKD. In DNA form, the CDR3 reads TGTGCCATAACGGACAGGGTACTGTCGAACACCATATATTTT. The encoded protein is CAITDRVLSNTIYF.

The V call is TRBV7-8, the J call TRBJ2-3, with 8 bases fitting TRBD1. Germline V gives CDR1 SGHVS, CDR2 FQNEAQ. This CDR3 has 14 residues. V was clipped by 5 bases and J by 0 bases; unmatched bases: 1. Here the CDR3 reads CASSRQGSTDTQYF. Here the CDR3 DNA reads TGTGCCAGCAGCCGACAGGGGAGCACAGATACGCAGTATTTT.

The rearrangement joins TRBV7-3 to TRBJ2-2; 9 bases line up with TRBD2. Losses at the gene ends were 5 bases for V and 0 bases for J; bases not matched to a gene: 4. Germline lookup yields CDR1 SGHTA and CDR2 FQGTGA. The CDR3 consists of 16 residues. CDR3 amino acids: CASSLRLAANTGELFF. DNA of the CDR3: TGTGCCAGCAGCCTGCGACTAGCGGCGAACACCGGGGAGCTGTTTTTT.

The rearrangement uses TRBV15 and TRBJ1-2; 8 positions agree with TRBD1. Germline CDR1 LNHNV, CDR2 YYDKDF (reference sequence). CDR3 length: 14 amino acids. The V segment lost 5 bases and the J segment 4 bases; nucleotides outside the gene matches: 6. DNA for the CDR3: TGTGCCACCAGCCGGGACAGGAGGATCTATGGCTACACCTTC. Protein: CATSRDRRIYGYTF.

The rearrangement links TRBV6-6 to TRBJ1-4; 8 bases match TRBD1. The J segment lost 14 bases and the V segment lost 6 bases, leaving 11 bases of the junction unmatched. Germline lookup yields CDR1 MNHNY and CDR2 SVGAGI (reference sequence). The CDR3 totals 13 residues. This CDR3 reads CASSHTGDRSLFF. For the CDR3, the DNA is TGTGCCAGCAGCCATACGGGGGACAGGTCTCTGTTTTTT.

The chain carries TRBV7-2 and TRBJ2-1; maybe TRBD1 (5 bases). The germline V gene has CDR1 SGHTA and CDR2 FQGNSA. The CDR3 loop spans 16 amino acids. The ends were cut back, 4 bases at V and 4 bases at J, with 17 bases in the middle. The CDR3 nucleotides are TGTGCCAGCAGCTCCCAGGGTCCAGGCCCGTACAATGAGCAGTTCTTC. This translates into CASSSQGPGPYNEQFF. Full variable domain (rest looked up from reference TRBV7-2 and TRBJ2-1): GAGVSQSPSNKVTEKGKDVELRCDPISGHTALYWYRQSLGQGLEFLIYFQGNSAPDKSGLPSDRFSAERTGGSVSTLTIQRTQQEDSAVYLCASSSQGPGPYNEQFFGPGTRLTVL.

The chain joins TRBV11-3 to TRBJ2-7; TRBD1 is a possible D gene (6 bases). The CDR3 contains 14 residues. V lost 5 bases and J 4 bases, leaving 15 bases between the germline ends. The germline V gene encodes CDR1 SGHNT and CDR2 YENEEA. This CDR3 reads CASSPRGSTYEQYF. The DNA for the CDR3 is TGTGCCAGCAGCCCGAGGGGGAGTACGTACGAGCAGTACTTC.

This sequence joins TRBV15 and TRBJ2-3; TRBD2 matches 7 bases. The germline V gene has CDR1 LNHNV and CDR2 YYDKDF (reference sequence). V was pared by 0 bases and J by 7 bases, with 4 bases of the junction left unmatched. The CDR3 has 14 amino acids. CDR3 region: CATSRDGRANTQYF. The CDR3 nucleotides read TGTGCCACCAGCAGAGATGGGAGGGCCAATACGCAGTATTTT.

The rearrangement uses TRBV7-9 and TRBJ2-7; no reliable D call. Trimming pared 0 bases from V and 3 bases from J, leaving 6 bases between. CDR1 and CDR2 from the germline V gene are SEHNR and FQNEAQ (reference sequence). This CDR3 contains 13 residues. The CDR3: CASSLASVYEQYF. The CDR3 DNA sequence: TGTGCCAGCAGCTTAGCGTCGGTCTACGAGCAGTACTTC.

This rearrangement joins TRBV5-1 to TRBJ2-2, with TRBD1 identical over 7 bases. This CDR3 has 15 amino acids. Germline V gives CDR1 SGHRS, CDR2 YFSETQ. With 0 bases clipped from V and 6 bases from J, the junction kept 5 bases outside the gene matches. The CDR3 is CASSLADRVSGELFF. The DNA of the CDR3 is TGCGCCAGCAGCTTGGCCGACAGGGTTTCCGGGGAGCTGTTTTTT.

The rearrangement joins TRBV27 to TRBJ1-2; 11 nucleotides line up with TRBD1. There are 14 residues in the CDR3. The V and J ends lost 6 bases and 2 bases, in that order; junction bases with no gene match: 2. The germline V gene encodes CDR1 MNHEY and CDR2 SMNVEV (reference sequence). CDR3 residues: CASRDRGRNYGYTF. The CDR3 region has the DNA TGTGCCAGCAGGGACAGGGGGCGAAACTATGGCTACACCTTC.

The CDR3 sequence is CASSPQTKNTEAFF. The DNA for the CDR3 is TGTGCCAGCTCACCGCAGACTAAGAACACTGAAGCTTTCTTT. The V gene is TRBV18, the J gene TRBJ1-1; D is undetermined. CDR1 and CDR2 from the germline V gene are KGHSH and LQKENI. V was cut by 3 bases and J by 1 base, with 9 bases left in between. This CDR3 spans 14 amino acids.

The CDR3 reads CASSVQGAGETQYF. The CDR3 region has the DNA TGTGCCAGCAGCGTCCAGGGGGCGGGAGAGACCCAGTACTTC. The chain is built from TRBV2 and TRBJ2-5; the match to TRBD1 covers 8 bases. Germline values: CDR1 SNHLY, CDR2 FYNNEI. The CDR3 has 14 amino acids. V gave up 6 bases and J gave up 4 bases; unmatched junction bases: 7. The full variable domain, with the rest looked up from reference TRBV2 and TRBJ2-5, is EPEVTQTPSHQVTQMGQEVILRCVPISNHLYFYWYRQILGQKVEFLVSFYNNEISEKSEIFDDQFSVERPDGSNFTLKIRSTKLEDSAMYFCASSVQGAGETQYFGPGTRLLVL.

The chain employs TRBV10-1 and TRBJ1-5; tentatively, D is TRBD1 (6 bases). The CDR3 spans 14 residues. The V gene lost 8 bases and the J gene lost 6 bases, with 17 bases spanning the gap. The germline V gene encodes CDR1 WNHNN and CDR2 SYGVQD (reference sequence). CDR3 in DNA: TGCGCCAGCCCGTCCGGGACACGAATTCAGCCCCAGCATTTT. It codes for CASPSGTRIQPQHF.